This T cell receptor (beta chain) was profiled in a study of blood T cell repertoires in COVID-19. Overall study: Whether acute or convalescent, the COVID-19 samples came from the United States, Italy and Spain. Sources were T cells, B-cell-depleted T cells, or PBMCs; the material itself was cDNA or gDNA.

The CDR3 runs 15 residues. After removal of 4 bases from V and 2 bases from J, the junction contained 6 bases not matched to a gene. Looked up from germline, CDR1 is SGHDT and CDR2 is YYEEEE. Clones were read by immunoSEQ multiplex PCR, and TCRdb kept only the in-frame ones, dropping some. The sample lists about 370,000 clones; 80% to 90% were seen once. The chain is built from TRBV5-6 and TRBJ1-5; TRBD1 agrees at 7 bases. This clonotype was sampled from a man aged 18 to 35 who had recovered from COVID-19. Sequencing was performed on PBMCs or T cells enriched from blood (not recorded which). This CDR3 reads CASSLQGLGNQPQHF. The CDR3 region has the DNA TGTGCCAGCAGCCTACAGGGGCTTGGCAATCAGCCCCAGCATTTT.